The 6 T cell receptor beta chains in this list originate from one sample, sequenced in a study of T cells after yellow fever vaccination. TCRdb re-called the 5' RACE reads through MiXCR, storing one row per CDR3 protein. The sample contains roughly 500,000 distinct CDR3 sequences, less than 20% of which appear only once. The sequencing here drew on PBMCs, taken 15 days after the yellow fever booster vaccination. These receptors were collected from a young man who received the YFV17D yellow fever vaccine.

The CDR3 coding sequence is TGTGCCAGCAGTTACTCGAAAACTAGCGGGAGGCCAGATACGCAGTATTTT. It is translated as CASSYSKTSGRPDTQYF. The genes are TRBV6-5 and TRBJ2-3, with 12 bases identical to TRBD2. The CDR3 has 17 amino acids. Germline CDR1 is MNHEY and CDR2 is SVGAGI. The ends lost 0 bases at V and 4 bases at J; junction bases unmatched: 5.

This chain uses TRBV20-1 with TRBJ2-7; TRBD2 agrees at 12 bases. Trimming took 5 bases from V and 2 from J; bases not matched to a gene: 4. The CDR3 runs to 14 residues. In germline, CDR1 is DFQATT, CDR2 SNEGSKA (reference sequence). CDR3 in DNA: TGCAGTGCTTCCCGACTAGCGGGAGCCTACGAGCAGTACTTC. Translation gives CSASRLAGAYEQYF.

The V call is TRBV12-3 or TRBV12-4, the J call TRBJ2-7; 10 nucleotides line up with TRBD1. This CDR3 has 14 residues. J was trimmed by 5 bases and V by 6 bases; bases with no gene match: 7. CDR3 in amino acids: CASREGTGVDEQYF. The CDR3 DNA reads as TGTGCCAGCAGAGAGGGGACAGGGGTGGACGAGCAGTACTTC.

The J gene is TRBJ1-4, the V gene TRBV5-6; possibly TRBD1 for D (5 bases). The CDR3 length is 14 residues. Trimming stripped 3 bases from V and 4 bases from J, with 10 bases between. Germline lookup yields CDR1 SGHDT and CDR2 YYEEEE. The CDR3 sequence is CASSSDTLNEKLFF. The CDR3 DNA reads TGTGCCAGCAGCTCGGACACTCTTAATGAAAAACTGTTTTTT.

This clonotype was seen a handful of times. The rearrangement joins TRBV20-1 to TRBJ1-1; weak D call: TRBD1 (5 bases). The germline V gene encodes CDR1 DFQATT and CDR2 SNEGSKA (reference sequence). V was shortened by 0 bases and J by 5 bases, with 10 bases between the two germline ends. The CDR3 contains 13 residues. The CDR3 sequence is CSARDIKGTEAFF. Written as DNA, the CDR3 is TGCAGTGCTAGAGATATTAAGGGGACTGAAGCTTTCTTT.

V usage is TRBV20-1 and J usage is TRBJ2-5; D is unresolved. This CDR3 spans 14 amino acids. The V gene's germline CDR1 is DFQATT and CDR2 SNEGSKA (reference sequence). V was pared by 5 bases and J by 1 base, with 14 bases between. CDR3 sequence reads: CSAFDPPLQETQYF. In nucleotides, the CDR3 is TGCAGTGCTTTCGACCCACCACTCCAAGAGACCCAGTACTTC.